Below, 6 T cell receptor beta chains from the same sample are listed, as sequenced in a study of shared clonotypes between healthy human individuals. Assay: immunoSEQ multiplex PCR; the TCRdb copy retains only in-frame clones and omits some. The profile shows roughly 2.1 million clones, approximately 94% of them singletons. Terminally differentiated effector memory CD45RA+ cells were excluded from the naive CD8 cells, which were CD45RO-negative and positively selected for CCR7. Source material: naive CD8+ T cells from PBMCs. The receptors were gathered from a man in his late teens or twenties in good health. Some clones in this sample may be carry-over from other donors' samples.

The rearrangement uses TRBV19 and TRBJ2-5; 9 bases agree with TRBD1. The V gene end was trimmed by 6 bases and the J gene end by 5 bases; junction bases not matched to a gene: 4. Germline assignment: CDR1 LNHDA and CDR2 SQIVND (reference sequence). The CDR3 contains 13 residues. The CDR3 DNA reads as TGTGCCAGTAGCGAACAGGGGGCTGAGACCCAGTACTTC. This translates into CASSEQGAETQYF.

CDR3 nucleotides: TGTGCCAGCAGCATCGGGACAGGGGGAGAGACCCAGTACTTC. Translated, it gives CASSIGTGGETQYF. The chain combines TRBV7-3 with TRBJ2-5; 11 nucleotides match TRBD1. V shed 5 bases and J 4 bases; nucleotides not matched to a gene: 3. The CDR3 loop spans 14 amino acids. The V gene's germline CDR1 is SGHTA and CDR2 FQGTGA.

The chain joins TRBV28 to TRBJ1-1, with D possibly being TRBD1 (5 bases). Per the germline V gene, CDR1 is MDHEN and CDR2 is SYDVKM. The ends were cut back, 7 bases at V and 0 bases at J, with 18 bases in the middle. This CDR3 is 16 amino acids long. This chain's CDR3 is CASILRGHGLNTEAFF. The CDR3, as DNA: TGTGCCAGCATCCTTCGGGGCCACGGTCTGAACACTGAAGCTTTCTTT.

A note on this clone: Other DNA sequences in this specimen translate into the identical CDR3. This rearrangement joins TRBV7-9 to TRBJ1-1; a weak D match, TRBD1 (5 bases). V shed 1 base and J shed 2 bases, with 8 bases lying between them. CDR1 and CDR2 (germline): SEHNR, FQNEAQ (reference sequence). The length of the CDR3 is 14 residues. DNA for the CDR3: TGTGCCAGCAGCTTAGGGGGACTCAACACTGAAGCTTTCTTT. Translation: CASSLGGLNTEAFF.

The chain joins TRBV4-1 to TRBJ2-1; D remains unclear. The V end was cut by 0 bases, the J end by 7 bases, with 19 bases between. The germline CDR1 and CDR2 sequences are MGHRA and YSYEKL. This CDR3 has 17 residues. In DNA, the CDR3 is TGCGCCAGCAGCCAAGATGTGTCAGTTAGATTTGTAAATGAGCAGTTCTTC. Amino acids: CASSQDVSVRFVNEQFF.

The CDR3 loop is CASSSKGRRHLFF. The CDR3 region has the DNA TGTGCCAGCAGCTCTAAAGGACGGAGGCATCTGTTTTTT. The rearrangement uses TRBV11-2 and TRBJ1-4; D remains unclear. The CDR3 covers 13 residues. V dropped 4 bases and J dropped 14 bases, with 17 bases sitting between them. Germline assignment: CDR1 SGHAT and CDR2 FQNNGV. Supplemented by reference TRBV11-2 and TRBJ1-4, the full variable domain reads EAGVAQSPRYKIIEKRQSVAFWCNPISGHATLYWYQQILGQGPKLLIQFQNNGVVDDSQLPKDRFSAERLKGVDSTLKIQPAKLEDSAVYLCASSSKGRRHLFFGSGTQLSVL.